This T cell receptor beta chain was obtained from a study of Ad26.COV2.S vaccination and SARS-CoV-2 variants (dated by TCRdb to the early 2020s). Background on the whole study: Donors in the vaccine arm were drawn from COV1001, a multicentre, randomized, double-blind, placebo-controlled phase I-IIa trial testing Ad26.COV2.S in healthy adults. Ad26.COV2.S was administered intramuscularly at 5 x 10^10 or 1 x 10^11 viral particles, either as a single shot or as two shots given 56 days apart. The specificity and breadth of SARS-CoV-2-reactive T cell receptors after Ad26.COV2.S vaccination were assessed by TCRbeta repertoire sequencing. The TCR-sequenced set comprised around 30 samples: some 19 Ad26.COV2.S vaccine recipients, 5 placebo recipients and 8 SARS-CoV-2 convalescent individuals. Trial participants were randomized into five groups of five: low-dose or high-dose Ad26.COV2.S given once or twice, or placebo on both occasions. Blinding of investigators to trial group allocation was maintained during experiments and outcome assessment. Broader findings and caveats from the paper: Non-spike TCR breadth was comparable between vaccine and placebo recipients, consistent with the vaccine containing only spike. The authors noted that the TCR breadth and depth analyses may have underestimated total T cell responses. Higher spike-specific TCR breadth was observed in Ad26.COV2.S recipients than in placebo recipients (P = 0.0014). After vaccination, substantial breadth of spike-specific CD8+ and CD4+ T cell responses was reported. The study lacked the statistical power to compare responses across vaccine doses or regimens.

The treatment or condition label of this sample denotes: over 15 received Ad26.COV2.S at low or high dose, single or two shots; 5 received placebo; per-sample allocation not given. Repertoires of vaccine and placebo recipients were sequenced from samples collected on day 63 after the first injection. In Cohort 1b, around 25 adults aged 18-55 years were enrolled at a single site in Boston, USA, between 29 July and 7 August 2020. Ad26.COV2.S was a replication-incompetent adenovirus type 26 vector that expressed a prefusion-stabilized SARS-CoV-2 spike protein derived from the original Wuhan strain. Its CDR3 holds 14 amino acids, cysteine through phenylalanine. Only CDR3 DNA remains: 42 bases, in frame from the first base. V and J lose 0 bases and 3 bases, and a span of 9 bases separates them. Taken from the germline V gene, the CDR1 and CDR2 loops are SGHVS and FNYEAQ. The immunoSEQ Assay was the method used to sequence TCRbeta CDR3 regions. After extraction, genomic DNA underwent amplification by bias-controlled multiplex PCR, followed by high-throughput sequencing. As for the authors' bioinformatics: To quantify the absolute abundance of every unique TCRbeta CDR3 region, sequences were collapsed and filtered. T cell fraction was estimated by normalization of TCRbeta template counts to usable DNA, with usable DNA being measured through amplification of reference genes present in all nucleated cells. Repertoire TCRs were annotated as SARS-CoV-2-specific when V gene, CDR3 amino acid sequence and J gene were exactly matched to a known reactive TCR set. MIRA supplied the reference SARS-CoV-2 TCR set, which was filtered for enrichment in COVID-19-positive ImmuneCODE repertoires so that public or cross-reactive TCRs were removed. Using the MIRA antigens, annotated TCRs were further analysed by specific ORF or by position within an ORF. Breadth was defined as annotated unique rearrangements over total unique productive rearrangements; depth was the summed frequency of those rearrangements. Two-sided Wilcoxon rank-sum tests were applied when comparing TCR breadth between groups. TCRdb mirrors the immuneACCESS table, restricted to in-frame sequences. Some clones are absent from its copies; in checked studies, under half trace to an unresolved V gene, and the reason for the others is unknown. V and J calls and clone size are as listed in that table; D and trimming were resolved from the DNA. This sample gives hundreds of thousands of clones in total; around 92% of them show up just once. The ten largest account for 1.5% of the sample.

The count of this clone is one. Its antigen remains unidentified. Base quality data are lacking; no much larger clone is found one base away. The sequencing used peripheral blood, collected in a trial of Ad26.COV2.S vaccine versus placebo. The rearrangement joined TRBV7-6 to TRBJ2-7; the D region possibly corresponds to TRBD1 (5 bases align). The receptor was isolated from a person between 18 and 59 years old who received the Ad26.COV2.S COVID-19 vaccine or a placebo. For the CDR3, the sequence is CASSLAPGFYEQYF. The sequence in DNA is TGTGCCAGCAGCTTAGCGCCAGGGTTCTACGAGCAGTACTTC.